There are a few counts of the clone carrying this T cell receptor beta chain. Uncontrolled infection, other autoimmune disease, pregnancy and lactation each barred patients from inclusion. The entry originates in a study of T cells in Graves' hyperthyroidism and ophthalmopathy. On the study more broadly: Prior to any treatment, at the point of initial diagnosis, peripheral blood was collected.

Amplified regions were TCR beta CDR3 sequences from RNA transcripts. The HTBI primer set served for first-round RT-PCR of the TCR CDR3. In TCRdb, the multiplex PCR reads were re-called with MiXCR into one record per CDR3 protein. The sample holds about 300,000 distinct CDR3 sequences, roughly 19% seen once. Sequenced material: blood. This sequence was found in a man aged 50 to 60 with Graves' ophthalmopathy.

Here the CDR3 reads CASSSHRDFKTDTQYF. DNA for the CDR3: TGTGCCAGCAGCTCCCACCGGGACTTCAAGACAGATACGCAGTATTTT. This rearrangement joins TRBV7-8 to TRBJ2-3; D possibly corresponds to TRBD2 (6 bases). This CDR3 spans 16 amino acids. Per germline, CDR1 SGHVS and CDR2 FQNEAQ. V shed 4 bases and J shed 3 bases, with 17 bases lying between them.